These 13 T cell receptor beta chains came from one sample sequenced in a study of T-cell reconstitution after alpha-beta-depleted transplantation in children. The authors prepared the TCRbeta library with unique molecular identifiers. TCRdb re-analysed the PCR reads in MiXCR, keeping a single row per CDR3 protein. Here the sample spans about 980,000 distinct CDR3 sequences, about 29% being singletons. The source material was PBMCs, mostly from graft donor cells, sampled 360 days after TCRalphabeta/CD19-depleted stem cell transplant. Receptors originate from a boy under two years old who had a stem cell transplant for SCID, so the T cells may come from the graft donor.

This clonotype has just a few counts. CDR3: CSAAGNTGELFF. The CDR3 DNA reads TGCAGTGCGGCAGGGAACACCGGGGAGCTGTTTTTT. V gene TRBV20-1 combines with J gene TRBJ2-2, with D unclear. V lost 6 bases, J lost 1 base, and 6 bases lay in between. CDR1 is DFQATT and CDR2 is SNEGSKA in the germline V gene (reference sequence). The CDR3 contains 12 residues.

The table lists this clonotype with a count of one. The chain uses TRBV13 and TRBJ2-1; TRBD2 agrees at 11 bases. With 5 bases clipped from V and 10 bases from J, the junction kept 10 bases outside the gene matches. The CDR3 runs to 15 residues. CDR1 PRHDT and CDR2 FYEKMQ come from the germline V gene (reference sequence). The CDR3 here is CASSPILAGEREQFF. DNA of the CDR3: TGTGCCAGCAGCCCCATACTAGCGGGGGAGAGGGAGCAGTTCTTC.

In this sample, this clonotype turned up a few times. The chain uses TRBV28 and TRBJ2-5; a weak D match, TRBD1 (6 bases). With 2 bases removed from V and 5 bases from J, the gap between germline ends came to 12 bases. The CDR3 totals 14 residues. Germline V CDR1 and CDR2: MDHEN, SYDVKM. The CDR3 bases are TGTGCCAGCAGTTTACATTGGGGGCGGGAGACCCAGTACTTC. Amino acid sequence: CASSLHWGRETQYF.

V usage is TRBV29-1 and J usage is TRBJ1-2, with D unresolved. This CDR3 spans 11 amino acids. The germline V gene has CDR1 SQVTM and CDR2 ANQGSEA. Trimming removed 4 bases at V and 8 bases at J, with 11 bases between. The CDR3 region has the DNA TGCAGCGTTGCTCGGGGTGCGGGCTACACCTTC. As protein: CSVARGAGYTF. Combining the CDR3 with reference TRBV29-1 and TRBJ1-2 gives the whole variable domain SAVISQKPSRDICQRGTSLTIQCQVDSQVTMMFWYRQQPGQSLTLIATANQGSEATYESGFVIDKFPISRPNLTFSTLTVSNMSPEDSSIYLCSVARGAGYTFGSGTRLTVV.

This clonotype has a handful of counts. The rearrangement uses TRBV6-5 and TRBJ1-2, with TRBD1 matching over 8 bases. CDR1 MNHEY and CDR2 SVGAGI come from the germline V gene. V lost 0 bases to trimming and J lost 8 bases; unmatched junction nucleotides: 5. The CDR3 runs to 14 residues. CDR3 loop: CASSYSRQGWGYTF. The CDR3 DNA reads as TGTGCCAGCAGTTACTCCAGACAGGGGTGGGGCTACACCTTC.

The rearrangement links TRBV14 to TRBJ1-2, with a tentative D call TRBD1 (5 bases). Germline V gene sequence: CDR1 SGHDN, CDR2 FVKESK. Trimming cost V 8 bases and J 4 bases, with 20 bases left between them. The CDR3 consists of 15 residues. The chain's CDR3 is CASGDLSRGAYGYTF. Here the CDR3 DNA reads TGTGCCAGCGGCGACCTGAGCCGAGGGGCCTATGGCTACACCTTC.

A few counts support this clonotype. V usage is TRBV6-1 and J usage is TRBJ2-1; D gene ambiguous. CDR3 size: 13 residues. V lost 8 bases to trimming and J lost 0 bases, with 8 bases between them. Germline V gene sequence: CDR1 MNHNS, CDR2 SASEGT. The CDR3 spells CASFSHSYNEQFF. CDR3 nucleotides: TGTGCCAGCTTTAGCCACTCCTACAATGAGCAGTTCTTC.

The V call is TRBV5-1, the J call TRBJ2-2, with TRBD1 identical over 7 bases. After removal of 1 base from V and 4 bases from J, the junction contained 10 bases not matched to a gene. From germline, CDR1 is SGHRS and CDR2 YFSETQ. The CDR3 extends over 17 amino acids. CDR3 sequence reads: CASSLTPWTGATGELFF. The CDR3 DNA is TGCGCCAGCAGCTTGACCCCCTGGACAGGCGCCACCGGGGAGCTGTTTTTT. The entire variable domain, with the rest obtained from reference TRBV5-1 and TRBJ2-2, is as follows: KAGVTQTPRYLIKTRGQQVTLSCSPISGHRSVSWYQQTPGQGLQFLFEYFSETQRNKGNFPGRFSGRQFSNSRSEMNVSTLELGDSALYLCASSLTPWTGATGELFFGEGSRLTVL.

V is TRBV19 and J is TRBJ2-2; 9 bases line up with TRBD2. Germline V gene sequence: CDR1 LNHDA, CDR2 SQIVND (reference sequence). With V trimmed by 5 bases and J by 4 bases, 8 bases remained unmatched. The CDR3 extends over 16 amino acids. The CDR3 sequence: CASSVAGGRGTGELFF. CDR3 nucleotide sequence: TGTGCCAGTAGTGTGGCGGGGGGGCGAGGCACCGGGGAGCTGTTTTTT.

This clonotype was picked up a small number of times. The rearrangement joins TRBV7-8 to TRBJ1-2; D perhaps matches TRBD1 (6 bases). Germline-derived CDR1 and CDR2 are SGHVS and FQNEAQ. With 1 base removed from V and 7 bases from J, the gap between germline ends came to 22 bases. This CDR3 has 17 residues. CDR3 nucleotide sequence: TGTGCCAGCAGCTTAGACGGGTACGGGGGGCGCCGTGGTGGCTACACCTTC. Encoded protein: CASSLDGYGGRRGGYTF.

This clonotype was counted a few times. This rearrangement joins TRBV5-5 to TRBJ2-7; D is unresolved. Germline CDR1 SGHKS, CDR2 YYEKEE (reference sequence). Between the trimmed V and J ends, which lost 4 bases and 7 bases, there was a span of 9 bases. The CDR3 totals 11 residues. The CDR3 protein is CASSPFEEQYF. The CDR3, as DNA: TGTGCCAGCAGCCCATTTGAAGAGCAGTACTTC.

This clonotype was counted only a few times. The chain uses TRBV12-3 or TRBV12-4 and TRBJ2-5, with D possibly being TRBD1 (5 bases). There are 16 residues in the CDR3. Trimming pared 6 bases from V and 1 base from J, leaving 18 bases between. CDR3 sequence reads: CASSPTVSYFQETQYF. CDR3 DNA: TGTGCCAGCAGCCCGACAGTCTCGTACTTCCAAGAGACCCAGTACTTC.

This clonotype was seen many times. CDR3 sequence reads: CASSHQRHRDETQYF. Written as DNA, the CDR3 is TGCGCCAGCAGCCACCAACGTCACAGGGACGAGACCCAGTACTTC. The V and J genes are TRBV4-1 and TRBJ2-5; possible D gene TRBD1, 6 bases. Germline CDR1 and CDR2: MGHRA and YSYEKL. This CDR3 contains 15 residues. Trimming left V 3 bases short and J 5 bases short, with 16 bases between.